The rows below give T cell receptor beta chains drawn from one sample of a study of blood T cell repertoires in COVID-19. Method: immunoSEQ multiplex PCR; TCRdb's copy keeps in-frame clones and lacks some. The sample holds about 160,000 clones; about 85% are singletons and the top ten take over 3%. The sample consisted of peripheral blood. These receptors originate from a human donor with acute or convalescent COVID-19. The donor label of this sample is uncertain. Both conserved end residues are part of each CDR3. Fields, in order: J gene, D gene, clone size, V gene, CDR3 DNA, CDR3 protein. A D gene is named only where the DNA matches it firmly. For some rows the clone size is stated as once, few or many, or as a class when expanded; others skip it.

J: TRBJ1-2; D: -; size: -; V: TRBV30; DNA: TGTGCCTGGAGTCGACAGGACTCTCCCTATGGCTACACCTTC; CDR3: CAWSRQDSPYGYTF
J: TRBJ1-6; D: TRBD1; size: -; V: TRBV6-2/TRBV6-3; DNA: TGTGCCAGCAGCGGACAGGCGATCGCTTCACCCCTCCACTTT; CDR3: CASSGQAIASPLHF
J: TRBJ1-6; D: -; size: few; V: TRBV19; DNA: TGTGCCAGTAGTATAGGTGGGCAGGGAGGGTCACCCCTCCACTTT; CDR3: CASSIGGQGGSPLHF
J: TRBJ1-2; D: TRBD1; size: once; V: TRBV28; DNA: TGTGCCAGCAGTTCCCCCGGACAGGCTAACTATGGCTACACCTTC; CDR3: CASSSPGQANYGYTF
J: TRBJ1-1; D: TRBD1; size: -; V: TRBV7-9; DNA: TGTGCCAGCAGCCGAACGGGACAGGGAGTGAATTTGTTGACTGAAGCTTTCTTT; CDR3: CASSRTGQGVNLLTEAFF
J: TRBJ2-7; D: TRBD1; size: -; V: TRBV5-1; DNA: TGCGCCAGCAGCTTCCGGGACAGGGTGACCTACGAGCAGTACTTC; CDR3: CASSFRDRVTYEQYF
J: TRBJ2-1; D: -; size: -; V: TRBV5-1; DNA: TGCGCCAGCAGCTCCCCCGAAAGACTAGGTCCTGAGCAGTTCTTC; CDR3: CASSSPERLGPEQFF
J: TRBJ1-5; D: -; size: -; V: TRBV7-9; DNA: TGTGCCAGCAGCTTTTCGGGGAGGCAGCCCCAGCATTTT; CDR3: CASSFSGRQPQHF
J: TRBJ2-7; D: TRBD2; size: -; V: TRBV13; DNA: TGTGCCAGCAGCTGGTTAGCGGGGGGGCCCAACTACGAGCAGTACTTC; CDR3: CASSWLAGGPNYEQYF
J: TRBJ2-2; D: TRBD1; size: -; V: TRBV19; DNA: TGTGCCAGTAGTACCGGGACAGGGATCTCCGGGGAGCTGTTTTTT; CDR3: CASSTGTGISGELFF
J: TRBJ2-1; D: -; size: -; V: TRBV21-1; DNA: TGTGCCAGCAGCAAAGAATCGCGGGGGGGTTCGGGCAATGAGCAGTTCTTC; CDR3: CASSKESRGGSGNEQFF
J: TRBJ2-5; D: TRBD2; size: -; V: TRBV4-2; DNA: TGTGCCAGCAGCCAAGATCGGGGGGCGGGGGGAACGGCGCAGTACTTC; CDR3: CASSQDRGAGGTAQYF
J: TRBJ1-3; D: -; size: -; V: TRBV18; DNA: TGTGCCAGCTCACCCCGACAGGACCGGTCTGGAAACACCATATATTTT; CDR3: CASSPRQDRSGNTIYF
J: TRBJ2-7; D: -; size: -; V: TRBV9; DNA: TGTGCCAGCAGCGTAGTTCCCTCTAGAGACGAGCAGTACTTC; CDR3: CASSVVPSRDEQYF
J: TRBJ2-5; D: TRBD2; size: few; V: TRBV5-1; DNA: TGCGCCAGCAGCTCCGGGACTAGCGGGCAAGAGACCCAGTACTTC; CDR3: CASSSGTSGQETQYF
J: TRBJ2-5; D: -; size: few; V: TRBV5-1; DNA: TGCGCCAGCTCCGACGGAGGGACCCAGTACTTC; CDR3: CASSDGGTQYF
J: TRBJ2-6; D: -; size: -; V: TRBV2; DNA: TGTGCCAGCACGACAGAGGGGGCCAACGTCCTGACTTTC; CDR3: CASTTEGANVLTF
J: TRBJ1-4; D: TRBD1; size: -; V: TRBV9; DNA: TGTGCCAGCAGCCCCGACAGGGGACCAAATGAAAAACTGTTTTTT; CDR3: CASSPDRGPNEKLFF
J: TRBJ1-1; D: TRBD1; size: -; V: TRBV4-3; DNA: TGCGCCAGCAGCCAAGGACGGGACAGGAACACTGAAGCTTTCTTT; CDR3: CASSQGRDRNTEAFF
J: TRBJ1-2; D: TRBD1; size: -; V: TRBV5-5; DNA: TGTGCCAGCAGCTTGACAGGGGGCGAGTTTGGCTACACCTTC; CDR3: CASSLTGGEFGYTF
J: TRBJ1-4; D: -; size: -; V: TRBV5-4; DNA: TGTGCCAGCAGCTTGGATGGGGGCGGTTGGGAAAAACTGTTTTTT; CDR3: CASSLDGGGWEKLFF
J: TRBJ1-3; D: TRBD1; size: -; V: TRBV11-3; DNA: TGTGCCAGCAGCCCGGGACAGGGAGTAGGAAACACCATATATTTT; CDR3: CASSPGQGVGNTIYF
J: TRBJ2-3; D: -; size: -; V: TRBV2; DNA: TGTGCCCAGCCGGACCGTGTCGGGGTTGGCACAGATACGCAGTATTTT; CDR3: CAQPDRVGVGTDTQYF
J: TRBJ1-4; D: -; size: once; V: TRBV28; DNA: TGTGCCAGCAGTTTATTGGCAGGTCGGCCGTTTTTT; CDR3: CASSLLAGRPFF
J: TRBJ1-1; D: -; size: few; V: TRBV25-1; DNA: TGTGCCAGCACAAAGAACACTGAAGCTTTCTTT; CDR3: CASTKNTEAFF
J: TRBJ2-5; D: -; size: -; V: TRBV27; DNA: TGTGCCAGCAGTTTTTGGGGGCTCCAAGAGACCCAGTACTTC; CDR3: CASSFWGLQETQYF
J: TRBJ2-7; D: -; size: -; V: TRBV15; DNA: TGTGCCACCAGCAGAGAAGGGGTTCTTATGTACGAGCAGTACTTC; CDR3: CATSREGVLMYEQYF
J: TRBJ1-1; D: TRBD1; size: -; V: TRBV5-1; DNA: TGCGCCAGCAGCTCGGGACAGGTGTACACTGAAGCTTTCTTT; CDR3: CASSSGQVYTEAFF
J: TRBJ1-1; D: TRBD1; size: -; V: TRBV5-1; DNA: TGCGCCAGCAGCTTGCAACAGGGGGCGAGTGGAACTGAAGCTTTCTTT; CDR3: CASSLQQGASGTEAFF
J: TRBJ1-2; D: -; size: -; V: TRBV7-9; DNA: TGTGCCAGCAGCCCTACGGGAGTTCTCGGTTATGGCTACACCTTC; CDR3: CASSPTGVLGYGYTF
J: TRBJ1-1; D: -; size: -; V: TRBV7-8; DNA: TGTGCCAGCAGCCCTAGTGCACAGGCAGTAGCTTTCTTT; CDR3: CASSPSAQAVAFF
J: TRBJ2-5; D: TRBD2; size: -; V: TRBV18; DNA: TGTGCCAGCTCACCATACGAATCCGGGACTAGCGATAAGGCCCAGTACTTC; CDR3: CASSPYESGTSDKAQYF
J: TRBJ1-6; D: -; size: -; V: TRBV6-5; DNA: TGTGCCAGCAGCCGACTCAGGGAGGAATCACCCCTCCACTTT; CDR3: CASSRLREESPLHF
J: TRBJ1-6; D: -; size: -; V: TRBV30; DNA: TGTGCCTGGAGACTGGTAAGACGCACGGAGCCCCTCCACTTT; CDR3: CAWRLVRRTEPLHF
J: TRBJ1-1; D: -; size: -; V: TRBV10-2; DNA: TGCGCCAGCAGTGATTGGTCCAAAGGGGTGGCGGACGAAGCTTTCTTT; CDR3: CASSDWSKGVADEAFF
J: TRBJ2-1; D: TRBD2; size: -; V: TRBV7-9; DNA: TGTGCCAGCAGCCCTTGGACTAGCGGGGAAGCGACGAATGAGCAGTTCTTC; CDR3: CASSPWTSGEATNEQFF
J: TRBJ1-5; D: TRBD1; size: few; V: TRBV19; DNA: TGTGCCAGTAGTATTGCGGGACAGAGGGGAAATCAGCCCCAGCATTTT; CDR3: CASSIAGQRGNQPQHF
J: TRBJ2-1; D: TRBD1; size: -; V: TRBV10-3; DNA: TGTGCCATCAGCTCGACAGGGGGCGCCTACAATGAGCAGTTCTTC; CDR3: CAISSTGGAYNEQFF
J: TRBJ2-7; D: -; size: -; V: TRBV7-2; DNA: TGTGCCAGCATGGAGACGACCGTAAGCGAGCAGTACTTC; CDR3: CASMETTVSEQYF
J: TRBJ1-2; D: TRBD1; size: -; V: TRBV7-8; DNA: TGTGCCAGCAGCCCAGACAGGGGAACTTATGGCTACACCTTC; CDR3: CASSPDRGTYGYTF